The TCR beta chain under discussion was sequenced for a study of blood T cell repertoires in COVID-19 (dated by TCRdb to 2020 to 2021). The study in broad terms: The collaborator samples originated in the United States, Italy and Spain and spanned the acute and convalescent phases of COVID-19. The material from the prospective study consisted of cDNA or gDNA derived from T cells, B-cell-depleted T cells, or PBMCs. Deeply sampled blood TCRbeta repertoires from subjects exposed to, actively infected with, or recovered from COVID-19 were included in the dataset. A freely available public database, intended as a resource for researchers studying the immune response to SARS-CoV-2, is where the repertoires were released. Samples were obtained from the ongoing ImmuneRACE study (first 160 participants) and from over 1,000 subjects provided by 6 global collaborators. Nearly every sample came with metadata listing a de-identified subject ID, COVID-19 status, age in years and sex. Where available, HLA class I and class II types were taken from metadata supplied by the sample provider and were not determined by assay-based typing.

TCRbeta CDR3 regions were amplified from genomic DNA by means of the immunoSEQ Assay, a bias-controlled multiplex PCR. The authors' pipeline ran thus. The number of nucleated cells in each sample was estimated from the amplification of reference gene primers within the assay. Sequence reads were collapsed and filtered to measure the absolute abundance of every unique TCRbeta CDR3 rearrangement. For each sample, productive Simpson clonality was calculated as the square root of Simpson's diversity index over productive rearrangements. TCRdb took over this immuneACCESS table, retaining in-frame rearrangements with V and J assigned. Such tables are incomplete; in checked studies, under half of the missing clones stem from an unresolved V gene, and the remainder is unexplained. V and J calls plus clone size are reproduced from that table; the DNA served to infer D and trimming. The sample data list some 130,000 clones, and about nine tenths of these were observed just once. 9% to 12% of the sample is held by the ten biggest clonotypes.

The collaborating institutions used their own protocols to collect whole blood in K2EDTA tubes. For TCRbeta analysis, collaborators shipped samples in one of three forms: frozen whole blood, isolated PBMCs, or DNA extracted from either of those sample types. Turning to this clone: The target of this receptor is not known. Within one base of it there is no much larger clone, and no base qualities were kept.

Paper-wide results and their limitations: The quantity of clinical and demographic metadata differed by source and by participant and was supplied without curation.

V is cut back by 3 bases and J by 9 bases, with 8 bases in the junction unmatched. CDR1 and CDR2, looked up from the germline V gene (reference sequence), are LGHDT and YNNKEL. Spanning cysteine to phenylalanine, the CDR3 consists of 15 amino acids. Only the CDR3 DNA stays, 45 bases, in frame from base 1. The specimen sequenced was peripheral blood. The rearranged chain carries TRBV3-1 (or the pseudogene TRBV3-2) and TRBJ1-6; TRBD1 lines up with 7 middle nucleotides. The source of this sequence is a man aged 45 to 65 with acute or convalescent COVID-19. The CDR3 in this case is CASSHRGQRASPLHF. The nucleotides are TGTGCCAGCAGCCATCGGGGACAGAGGGCTTCACCCCTCCACTTT.